These 17 T cell receptor beta chains share one sample of origin, sequenced in a study of cytomegalovirus exposure and HLA in healthy donors. Researchers ran the PCR with 60 Vbeta and 13 Jbeta primers. The table came from immunoSEQ multiplex PCR; TCRdb's copy has only in-frame clones and leaves some out. This sample has 100,000 to 150,000 clones, with 76% found just once. Sample: PBMCs. Every receptor here comes from a man aged 45-65 years in good health and CMV-seronegative.

CDR3 sequence (DNA): TGTGCCAGCAGCTCAACAGGGGAGCCGTCTGAAGCTTTCTTT. This codes for CASSSTGEPSEAFF. The genes are TRBV7-8 and TRBJ1-1, with 7 bases aligning to TRBD1. The length of the CDR3 is 14 residues. The germline V gene encodes CDR1 SGHVS and CDR2 FQNEAQ. V lost 4 bases to trimming and J lost 6 bases; unmatched junction nucleotides: 8.

This clone was counted a few times. In DNA, the CDR3 is TGTGCCAGCAGCGTAGACGCGGTTGCAGGGGGAAATGGCTACACCTTC. This codes for CASSVDAVAGGNGYTF. This chain connects TRBV9 to TRBJ1-2; 7 bases align to TRBD1. The germline V gene encodes CDR1 SGDLS and CDR2 YYNGEE. The V gene end was trimmed by 0 bases and the J gene end by 6 bases; junction bases not matched to a gene: 11. This CDR3 has 16 residues.

The V call is TRBV19, the J call TRBJ1-5; no clear D gene. The CDR3 runs to 14 residues. Germline CDR1 and CDR2: LNHDA and SQIVND (reference sequence). Trimming shortened V by 3 bases and J by 7 bases, and 13 bases separated the two germline ends. The CDR3 loop is CASSMRWGGQPQHF. The CDR3, as DNA: TGTGCCAGTAGTATGAGGTGGGGAGGACAGCCCCAGCATTTT.

The rearrangement links TRBV4-3 to TRBJ1-1; D is unresolved. Per the germline V gene, CDR1 is LGHNA and CDR2 is YSLEER. V lost 0 bases and J lost 2, with 13 bases in between. The CDR3 covers 16 residues. CDR3 protein: CASSQDYLALNTEAFF. The CDR3 coding sequence is TGCGCCAGCAGCCAAGATTATCTGGCCCTTAACACTGAAGCTTTCTTT.

V usage is TRBV9 and J usage is TRBJ1-2; maybe TRBD1 (5 bases). This CDR3 contains 16 residues. V was trimmed by 3 bases and J by 1 base, leaving 16 bases between them. Per germline, CDR1 SGDLS and CDR2 YYNGEE. CDR3 nucleotides: TGTGCCAGCAGCGGGTGGGGGGAACTTCTTAACTATGGCTACACCTTC. Its protein product is CASSGWGELLNYGYTF.

The chain carries TRBV18 and TRBJ1-2, with 10 bases matching TRBD1. This CDR3 spans 16 amino acids. The germline V gene encodes CDR1 KGHSH and CDR2 LQKENI. The J segment lost 7 bases and the V segment lost 3 bases, leaving 11 bases of the junction unmatched. Written as DNA, the CDR3 is TGTGCCAGCTCACCCCTGTCGGGGACAGGGGTGACTGGCTACACCTTC. Protein: CASSPLSGTGVTGYTF.

This clone was found a few times. CDR3 sequence (DNA): TGTGCCAGCTCACGGCCGGGACAGGGGGCGAGCGGCTACACCTTC. Residues: CASSRPGQGASGYTF. This chain links TRBV18 with TRBJ1-2; 12 bases match TRBD1. Germline lookup yields CDR1 KGHSH and CDR2 LQKENI. The CDR3 loop spans 15 amino acids. The junction had 8 bases not matched to a gene; V was cut back by 4 bases and J by 8 bases.

This clone was seen only a few times. The gene calls are TRBV6-1 and TRBJ1-6, with a possible D match to TRBD1 (6 bases). This CDR3 has 14 residues. Per the germline V gene, CDR1 is MNHNS and CDR2 is SASEGT. Trimming stripped 0 bases from V and 8 bases from J, with 8 bases between. The CDR3 region has the DNA TGTGCCAGCAGTGAAGCAGCAGGGGATTCACCCCTCCACTTT. Protein: CASSEAAGDSPLHF.

The rearrangement joins TRBV19 to TRBJ1-6, with TRBD1 matching 8 bases. V lost 0 bases, J lost 10 bases, and 8 bases stayed unmatched. The CDR3 sequence is 16 residues long. The germline V gene has CDR1 LNHDA and CDR2 SQIVND (reference sequence). CDR3 amino acids: CASSIELGQGRSPLHF. The CDR3 DNA sequence: TGTGCCAGTAGTATAGAGCTTGGACAGGGAAGATCACCCCTCCACTTT.

This chain uses TRBV7-9 with TRBJ2-2; 8 positions match TRBD2. Germline V gives CDR1 SEHNR, CDR2 FQNEAQ (reference sequence). The CDR3 contains 13 residues. V shed 11 bases and J 2 bases; nucleotides not matched to a gene: 4. CDR3 coding DNA: TGTGCCCTTACTAGCGGAAACACCGGGGAGCTGTTTTTT. The encoded protein is CALTSGNTGELFF.

Written as DNA, the CDR3 is TGTGCCAGTAGTATCCAAGGGACAGGGTATCGCGGCTACACCTTC. Protein sequence: CASSIQGTGYRGYTF. The V call is TRBV19, the J call TRBJ1-2; 9 bases line up with TRBD1. CDR1 is LNHDA and CDR2 is SQIVND in the germline V gene (reference sequence). Trimming cost V 3 bases and J 8 bases; bases outside gene matches: 10. The CDR3 contains 15 residues. The whole variable domain, filled in from reference TRBV19 and TRBJ1-2, reads DGGITQSPKYLFRKEGQNVTLSCEQNLNHDAMYWYRQDPGQGLRLIYYSQIVNDFQKGDIAEGYSVSREKKESFPLTVTSAQKNPTAFYLCASSIQGTGYRGYTFGSGTRLTVV.

This chain links TRBV5-1 with TRBJ2-3, with D possibly TRBD1 on 6 matching bases. Germline V gene sequence: CDR1 SGHRS, CDR2 YFSETQ. Trimming shortened V by 1 base and J by 2 bases, and 11 bases separated the two germline ends. The CDR3 consists of 15 residues. Written as DNA, the CDR3 is TGCGCCAGCAGCTTGCTGGCAGGGGCCACAGATACGCAGTATTTT. Translation: CASSLLAGATDTQYF. Together with reference TRBV5-1 and TRBJ2-3, the CDR3 gives the full variable domain: KAGVTQTPRYLIKTRGQQVTLSCSPISGHRSVSWYQQTPGQGLQFLFEYFSETQRNKGNFPGRFSGRQFSNSRSEMNVSTLELGDSALYLCASSLLAGATDTQYFGPGTRLTVL.

CDR3 residues: CASSGGRGLAGLDEQFF. The CDR3 coding sequence is TGTGCCAGCAGTGGGGGCCGAGGACTAGCGGGCCTGGATGAGCAGTTCTTC. This rearrangement joins TRBV6-1 to TRBJ2-1; 11 bases map to TRBD2. V was clipped by 4 bases and J by 8 bases; unmatched bases: 13. The CDR3 contains 17 residues. CDR1 and CDR2 (germline): MNHNS, SASEGT.

The V call is TRBV7-9, the J call TRBJ2-1; 10 bases agree with TRBD2. CDR1 is SEHNR, CDR2 FQNEAQ, per germline (reference sequence). Losses at the gene ends were 2 bases for V and 2 bases for J; bases not matched to a gene: 3. This CDR3 contains 16 residues. The CDR3: CASSLSAGGAYNEQFF. In DNA form, the CDR3 reads TGTGCCAGCAGCTTATCAGCGGGGGGGGCCTACAATGAGCAGTTCTTC.

About this clone itself: One end of the junction varies from germline; a read error may be responsible. This chain uses TRBV27 with TRBJ1-2; D is possibly TRBD1 (6 bases). Looked up from germline, CDR1 is MNHEY and CDR2 is SMNVEV (reference sequence). This CDR3 has 15 residues. CDR3 bases: TGTGCCAGCAGTGTCACAGGGCGGGCTAAATATGGCTACACCTTC. Residues: CASSVTGRAKYGYTF.

This clone was counted a few times. The V call is TRBV19, the J call TRBJ2-3; D not certain. This CDR3 contains 12 residues. The germline V and J ends were trimmed by 4 bases and 4 bases, with 6 bases remaining between them. The germline CDR1 and CDR2 sequences are LNHDA and SQIVND (reference sequence). The CDR3 DNA follows: TGTGCCAGTAGTAAGCCCGCAGATACGCAGTATTTT. Its protein is CASSKPADTQYF.

This clone was picked up a small number of times. The chain joins TRBV19 to TRBJ1-1, with 9 bases that match TRBD1. Germline V gene sequence: CDR1 LNHDA, CDR2 SQIVND (reference sequence). The CDR3 contains 13 residues. V was clipped by 6 bases and J by 5 bases; unmatched bases: 4. CDR3 DNA: TGTGCCAGTAGAACAGGGGGCAAGACTGAAGCTTTCTTT. The encoded protein is CASRTGGKTEAFF.